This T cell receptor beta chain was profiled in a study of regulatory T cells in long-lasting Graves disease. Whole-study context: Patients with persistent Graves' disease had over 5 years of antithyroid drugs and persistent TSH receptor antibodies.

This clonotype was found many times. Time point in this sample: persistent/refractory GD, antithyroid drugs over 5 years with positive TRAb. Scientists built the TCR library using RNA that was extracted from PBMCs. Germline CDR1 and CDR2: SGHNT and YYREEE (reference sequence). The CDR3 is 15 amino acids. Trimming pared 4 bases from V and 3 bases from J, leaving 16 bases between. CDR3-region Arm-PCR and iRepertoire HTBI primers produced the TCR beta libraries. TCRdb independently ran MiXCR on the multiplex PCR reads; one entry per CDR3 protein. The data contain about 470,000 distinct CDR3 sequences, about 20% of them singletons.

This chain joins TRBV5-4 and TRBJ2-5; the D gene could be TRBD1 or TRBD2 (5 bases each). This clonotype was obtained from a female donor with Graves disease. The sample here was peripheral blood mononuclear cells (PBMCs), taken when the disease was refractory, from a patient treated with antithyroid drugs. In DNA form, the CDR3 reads TGTGCCAGCAGCATCCTGGGACGACTGGAAGAGACCCAGTACTTC. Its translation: CASSILGRLEETQYF. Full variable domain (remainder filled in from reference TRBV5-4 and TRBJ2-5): ETGVTQSPTHLIKTRGQQVTLRCSSQSGHNTVSWYQQALGQGPQFIFQYYREEENGRGNFPPRFSGLQFPNYSSELNVNALELDDSALYLCASSILGRLEETQYFGPGTRLLVL.